The sequence of this TCR beta chain was determined in a study of PD-1 blockade in classical Hodgkin lymphoma (TCRdb year 2020). Some background on the complete study: To define a peripheral blood immune signature of response to PD-1 blockade in classical Hodgkin lymphoma, the study combined TCR beta sequencing with CyTOF.

The Qiagen DNeasy kit was used to extract genomic DNA from unsorted PBMCs and from the negatively selected CD4+ and CD8+ fractions. TCR beta CDR3 regions were amplified by immunoSEQ multiplex PCR using primers annealing to V and J segments. A synthetic immune receptor repertoire was used to minimize amplification bias, and any residual bias was removed computationally once sequencing was done. The paper's processing steps were these. Custom Python scripts were used to quantify repertoire diversity as the Shannon entropy index. The unsorted, CD4+ and CD8+ repertoires were each analyzed separately, with the exception of combined analyses, where CD4+ and CD8+ sequences were merged in silico. TCRdb obtained this table from immuneACCESS and retained in-frame rearrangements with V and J assigned. These tables miss some clones; where compared with another copy, unresolved V genes account for less than half of the shortfall, and the remainder is unexplained. Clone size and the V and J calls come from that table; the DNA yielded D and trimming. The sample table shows around 30,000 clones, and 89% are seen once. The top ten clonotypes cover about 0.38% of the sample.

On the study overall, not on this receptor specifically: Baseline TCR diversity was reported to be lower in newly diagnosed patients than in healthy donors and to be lower still in relapsed/refractory patients. The study was restricted to a single clinical trial cohort, and the causes of repertoire differences, possibly disease activity or prior therapy, were left undefined.

CDR3 length: 17 amino acids, cysteine to phenylalanine. Only CDR3 DNA remains: 51 bases, in frame from the first base. The germline V gene yields MDHEN for CDR1 and SYDVKM for CDR2. Germline trimming amounts to 4 bases on V and 5 bases on J, with 14 as the count of junction bases outside the gene matches. This specimen's time point label, per the study, means: newly diagnosed, previously untreated cHL patient sample. Magnetic negative selection with a Miltenyi CD4+ T cell isolation kit was used to purify CD4+ T cells from thawed PBMCs. To serve as a comparison group for the relapsed/refractory trial patients, PBMCs were sequenced from patients with newly diagnosed, previously untreated classical Hodgkin lymphoma. Peripheral blood was collected in 8 mL Vacutainer Cell Preparation Tubes, from which PBMCs were isolated by centrifugation and then cryopreserved. Purified CD4+ and CD8+ fractions were prepared only for cases in which an additional PBMC sample was available. Magnetically labelled cells were removed on LS columns in a quadroMACS separator, and the flow-through was collected as the purified fraction.

Turning to this clone: Its antigen remains undetermined. Base qualities are missing; no much larger clone stands one base away.

Specimen: CD4+ T cells from blood. This sequence originates from a human donor with classical Hodgkin lymphoma. The chain links TRBV28 with TRBJ2-5; 9 junctional bases match TRBD1. The CDR3 sequence is CASSSPPGTGKGETQYF. DNA sequence: TGTGCCAGCAGTTCCCCCCCCGGGACAGGGAAAGGGGAGACCCAGTACTTC.